This T cell receptor beta chain is from a study of blood T cell repertoires in COVID-19. Overall study: Collection of acute and convalescent COVID-19 samples took place in the United States, Italy and Spain. T cells, B-cell-depleted T cells, or PBMCs provided the cDNA or gDNA that served as material.

Clones were sequenced by immunoSEQ multiplex PCR, and TCRdb holds only the in-frame ones, with some missing. Of over 110,000 clones listed, roughly 79% are singletons. Trimming removed 3 bases from V and 0 bases from J, with 8 bases in between. The CDR3 is 14 residues long. Germline V gives CDR1 LGHDT, CDR2 YNNKEL (reference sequence). The TCR was taken from a woman in her sixties or seventies with acute or convalescent COVID-19. Input material: peripheral blood. V usage is TRBV3-1 (or the pseudogene TRBV3-2) and J usage is TRBJ1-2; D remains ambiguous. The CDR3 here is CASSQAQSNYGYTF. In DNA form, the CDR3 reads TGTGCCAGCAGCCAGGCCCAATCTAACTATGGCTACACCTTC.